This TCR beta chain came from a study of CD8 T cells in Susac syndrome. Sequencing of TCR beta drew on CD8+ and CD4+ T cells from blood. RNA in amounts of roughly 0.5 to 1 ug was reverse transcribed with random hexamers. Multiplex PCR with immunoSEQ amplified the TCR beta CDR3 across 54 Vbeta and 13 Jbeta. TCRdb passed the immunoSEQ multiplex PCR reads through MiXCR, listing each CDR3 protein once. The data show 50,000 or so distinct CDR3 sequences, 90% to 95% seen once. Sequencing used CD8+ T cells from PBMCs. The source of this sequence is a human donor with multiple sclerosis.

The CDR3 here is CASPRGRPTDTQYF. The CDR3, as DNA: TGTGCCAGCCCCAGGGGCCGACCCACAGATACGCAGTATTTT. This chain connects TRBV27 to TRBJ2-3; TRBD1 is a possible D gene (6 bases). V dropped 8 bases and J dropped 2 bases, with 14 bases sitting between them. Germline-derived CDR1 and CDR2 are MNHEY and SMNVEV (reference sequence). This CDR3 spans 14 amino acids.